Below, 13 T cell receptor beta chains from the same sample are listed, as sequenced in a study of long-term antiretroviral therapy in people with HIV. Sequencing relied on immunoSEQ assay v3.0, run at survey level. The repertoire was sequenced with immunoSEQ multiplex PCR; TCRdb's copy has only in-frame clones and lacks some. The data contain tens of thousands of clones, around 80% of them singletons. Material: unsorted PBMCs, obtained 0.5 years after starting antiretroviral therapy. These receptors were taken from a man between 18 and 29 years old with HIV.

The rearrangement joins TRBV10-3 to TRBJ1-4; no firm D call. The ends were cut back, 0 bases at V and 6 bases at J, with 5 bases in the middle. CDR1 ENHRY and CDR2 SYGVKD come from the germline V gene. There are 13 residues in the CDR3. The CDR3 reads CAISESTDEKLFF. In DNA, the CDR3 is TGTGCCATCAGTGAGTCAACGGATGAAAAACTGTTTTTT.

The V gene is TRBV5-5, the J gene TRBJ2-5; 9 positions match TRBD2. Germline values: CDR1 SGHKS, CDR2 YYEKEE (reference sequence). The CDR3 consists of 14 residues. With V trimmed by 4 bases and J by 5 bases, 6 bases remained unmatched. Here the CDR3 reads CASSAGTSYETQYF. The CDR3 region has the DNA TGTGCCAGCAGCGCCGGGACTAGCTACGAGACCCAGTACTTC.

The chain has TRBV7-3 and TRBJ2-3, with D possibly TRBD1 on 5 matching bases. CDR3 length: 16 amino acids. V was pared by 1 base and J by 3 bases, with 14 bases between. Looked up from germline, CDR1 is SGHTA and CDR2 is FQGTGA. The CDR3 DNA follows: TGTGCCAGCAGCTTAAACTCCAGGGTTTTGACAGATACGCAGTATTTT. Protein sequence: CASSLNSRVLTDTQYF.

This chain links TRBV9 with TRBJ2-2, with D unresolved. There are 17 residues in the CDR3. The V gene lost 1 base and the J gene lost 0 bases, with 13 bases spanning the gap. CDR1 is SGDLS and CDR2 is YYNGEE in the germline V gene. The CDR3 coding sequence is TGTGCCAGCAGCGTATTAGGTGGGAACTCGAACACCGGGGAGCTGTTTTTT. Translated: CASSVLGGNSNTGELFF.

The chain recombines TRBV12-5 with TRBJ2-7; D unresolved. The CDR3 length is 10 residues. V gave up 8 bases and J gave up 3 bases, with 5 bases separating them. Germline V lookup: CDR1 LGHNT, CDR2 FRNRAP. The CDR3 is CASSLYEQYF. The CDR3 nucleotides are TGTGCTAGTTCCCTCTACGAGCAGTACTTC.

The chain joins TRBV9 to TRBJ1-6; 7 positions agree with TRBD1. The CDR3 is made up of 16 amino acids. In germline, CDR1 is SGDLS, CDR2 YYNGEE. Trimming at V came to 3 bases and at J to 9 bases, leaving 12 bases not matched to a gene. Written as DNA, the CDR3 is TGTGCCAGCAGCGCCGCCTCTAGACAGGGTGGTTCACCCCTCCACTTT. It encodes CASSAASRQGGSPLHF.

This chain uses TRBV27 with TRBJ2-7; 14 bases align to TRBD2. J gave up 6 bases and V 3 bases, and 13 bases lay outside the gene matches. Germline-derived CDR1 and CDR2 are MNHEY and SMNVEV (reference sequence). This CDR3 is built from 18 residues. CDR3 residues: CASSFGTSGRGRGLEQYF. CDR3 coding DNA: TGTGCCAGCAGTTTCGGGACTAGCGGGAGAGGCAGGGGTCTCGAGCAGTACTTC.

This chain links TRBV9 with TRBJ2-7; D not resolved. The V gene's germline CDR1 is SGDLS and CDR2 YYNGEE. The V gene lost 2 bases and the J gene lost 4 bases, with 13 bases spanning the gap. This CDR3 region has 14 residues. The CDR3 DNA follows: TGTGCCAGCAGCGTTTCGGGCCACGGATACGAGCAGTACTTC. Translation: CASSVSGHGYEQYF.

The chain is built from TRBV19 and TRBJ2-2, with TRBD1 matching 10 bases. This CDR3 is built from 17 residues. The ends lost 1 base at V and 4 bases at J; junction bases unmatched: 6. Germline V gene lookup returns CDR1 LNHDA and CDR2 SQIVND (reference sequence). CDR3 in DNA: TGTGCCAGTAGTATAGTGACAGGGGGCGCGGGCACCGGGGAGCTGTTTTTT. This sequence encodes CASSIVTGGAGTGELFF.

J is TRBJ1-5 and V is TRBV6-1, with 7 positions matching TRBD1. The germline CDR1 and CDR2 sequences are MNHNS and SASEGT. This CDR3 contains 14 residues. With V trimmed by 6 bases and J by 7 bases, 9 bases remained unmatched. CDR3 residues: CASSLRTGPQPQHF. CDR3 DNA sequence: TGTGCCAGCAGCCTCAGGACAGGTCCCCAGCCCCAGCATTTT.

The chain carries TRBV28 and TRBJ2-7; TRBD1 is a possible D gene (6 bases). V lost 6 bases, J lost 3 bases, and 12 bases lay in between. The germline V gene encodes CDR1 MDHEN and CDR2 SYDVKM. The CDR3 has 13 residues. CDR3 protein: CASRRDTRYEQYF. The CDR3 region has the DNA TGTGCCAGCAGACGGGACACCCGCTACGAGCAGTACTTC. The complete variable domain, with remaining parts taken from reference TRBV28 and TRBJ2-7, reads DVKVTQSSRYLVKRTGEKVFLECVQDMDHENMFWYRQDPGLGLRLIYFSYDVKMKEKGDIPEGYSVSREKKERFSLILESASTNQTSMYLCASRRDTRYEQYFGPGTRLTVT.

The gene calls are TRBV7-2 and TRBJ2-1, with TRBD2 identical over 7 bases. V dropped 7 bases and J dropped 6; count of bases not matched to a gene: 12. The CDR3 has 15 residues. Looked up from germline, CDR1 is SGHTA and CDR2 is FQGNSA. CDR3 DNA sequence: TGTGCCAGCACCTGGGGCGGGAGTTTCGGCAATGAGCAGTTCTTC. Translated, it gives CASTWGGSFGNEQFF. Filled out from reference TRBV7-2 and TRBJ2-1, the complete variable domain reads GAGVSQSPSNKVTEKGKDVELRCDPISGHTALYWYRQSLGQGLEFLIYFQGNSAPDKSGLPSDRFSAERTGGSVSTLTIQRTQQEDSAVYLCASTWGGSFGNEQFFGPGTRLTVL.

V usage is TRBV7-2 and J usage is TRBJ1-1; maybe TRBD1 (5 bases). This CDR3 region has 14 residues. The V end lost 5 bases, the J end lost 1 base, and 11 bases lay between the germline ends. Per the germline V gene, CDR1 is SGHTA and CDR2 is FQGNSA. CDR3 coding DNA: TGTGCCAGCAGCCCTTGGGACGCGAACACTGAAGCTTTCTTT. Protein sequence: CASSPWDANTEAFF.